This T cell receptor beta chain is drawn from a study of T cells in Graves' hyperthyroidism and ophthalmopathy. V dropped 4 bases and J dropped 3; count of bases not matched to a gene: 5. This CDR3 is 14 amino acids long. Germline V gene lookup returns CDR1 LGHDT and CDR2 YNNKEL (reference sequence). Newly diagnosed hyperthyroidism patients aged 18 to 65 years had disease lasting under 2 months. The PBMCs had their origin in around 10 ml of fresh peripheral blood. Whole-study results and caveats: Among clonotypes expanded in thyroid above 0.001, most were also found in blood. Separation of ophthalmopathy from stable hyperthyroidism was achieved by a 13 V-J model.

RNA transcripts yielded amplified TCR beta CDR3 regions. TCR CDR3 regions were first amplified by RT-PCR with HTBI primers. TCRdb analysed the multiplex PCR reads with MiXCR anew, one entry per CDR3 protein. The sample has approximately 220,000 distinct CDR3 sequences; around 19% are singletons. In the case of this clonotype: Its antigen is as yet unknown.

The source is a man between 35 and 55 years old with Graves' hyperthyroidism. Sequenced input: blood. The chain has TRBV3-1 and TRBJ2-7; 8 nucleotides match TRBD1. As DNA, the CDR3 is TGTGCCAGCAGCCCCAGGACAGGGTTCTACGAGCAGTACTTC. It yields the protein CASSPRTGFYEQYF.